The 14 T cell receptor beta chains listed next were all sequenced from one sample in a study of T cell responses to AZD1222 COVID-19 vaccine. Repertoires were generated with immunoSEQ multiplex PCR, while TCRdb's copy carries only in-frame clones and drops some. The sample comprises 90,000 to 150,000 clones, approximately 83% of which are singletons, and about 8.5% rests with the top ten. The sample here was peripheral blood, taken on day 0 of AZD1222 vaccination. These receptors all stem from an adult in good health.

This sequence joins TRBV6-5 and TRBJ1-2, with D unclear. Germline-derived CDR1 and CDR2 are MNHEY and SVGAGI. There are 13 residues in the CDR3. V dropped 6 bases and J dropped 3 bases, with 11 bases sitting between them. CDR3 DNA: TGTGCCAGCAGCGGGAGGGAGTACTATGGCTACACCTTC. It encodes CASSGREYYGYTF.

The gene calls are TRBV30 and TRBJ1-2; D not certain. Germline CDR1 and CDR2: GTSNPN and SVGIG (reference sequence). The CDR3 has 13 amino acids. The V end lost 3 bases, the J end lost 5 bases, and 13 bases lay between the germline ends. CDR3 in DNA: TGTGCCTGGAGCAGGTCCGGGCCATATGGCTACACCTTC. Its translation is CAWSRSGPYGYTF. Combining the CDR3 with reference TRBV30 and TRBJ1-2 gives the whole variable domain SQTIHQWPATLVQPVGSPLSLECTVEGTSNPNLYWYRQAAGRGLQLLFYSVGIGQISSEVPQNLSASRPQDRQFILSSKKLLLSDSGFYLCAWSRSGPYGYTFGSGTRLTVV.

This clone has only one observation. The gene calls are TRBV18 and TRBJ2-7; 9 nucleotides agree with TRBD2. The CDR3 sequence is 15 residues long. The junction had 3 bases not matched to a gene; V was cut back by 2 bases and J by 1 base. Germline loops: CDR1 KGHSH, CDR2 LQKENI. The CDR3 DNA reads TGTGCCAGCTCACCAATAGCGGGGGTTTCCTACGAGCAGTACTTC. Translation gives CASSPIAGVSYEQYF.

This clone occurred a few times. The V and J genes are TRBV12-1 and TRBJ1-5. TRBV12-1 is marked as a pseudogene. CDR3 size: 15 residues. DNA for the CDR3: TGTGCCAGCAGCTTTGATCGGCGCCAAGGGCAGCCCCAGCATTTT. Its protein is CASSFDRRQGQPQHF.

V and J are TRBV5-1 and TRBJ2-7; TRBD1 is a possible D gene (7 bases). Germline CDR1 and CDR2: SGHRS and YFSETQ. V lost 2 bases and J 5 bases, leaving 17 bases between the germline ends. The CDR3 sequence is 15 residues long. CDR3 loop: CASSFGGTAGDEQYF. CDR3 nucleotides: TGCGCCAGCAGCTTCGGAGGGACAGCTGGAGACGAGCAGTACTTC.

The rearrangement uses TRBV24-1 and TRBJ1-2; 9 bases are a match to TRBD1. V shed 4 bases, J shed 3 bases, and the junction held 11 bases outside the gene matches. Per germline, CDR1 KGHDR and CDR2 SFDVKD. CDR3 length: 17 residues. This CDR3 reads CATSDRFTGGAHYGYTF. The CDR3 DNA reads as TGTGCCACCAGTGACCGATTTACAGGGGGCGCCCACTATGGCTACACCTTC.

The J gene is TRBJ1-5, the V gene TRBV4-1, with D tentatively TRBD1 (6 bases). V was cut by 5 bases and J by 10 bases, with 24 bases left in between. The CDR3 loop spans 16 amino acids. Germline V CDR1 and CDR2: MGHRA, YSYEKL. The chain's CDR3 is CASSTTAVRGPSPQHF. The CDR3 DNA is TGCGCCAGCAGCACGACTGCCGTCAGGGGTCCTAGTCCCCAGCATTTT.

This clone was seen more than once but under ten times. This chain connects TRBV7-3 to TRBJ2-1; D remains unclear. Between the trimmed V and J ends, which lost 2 bases and 6 bases, there was a span of 17 bases. The germline V gene encodes CDR1 SGHTA and CDR2 FQGTGA. The CDR3 runs 16 residues. The CDR3 region has the DNA TGTGCCAGCAGCTTATCCCGGGCCTTGGGCTTCAATGAGCAGTTCTTC. As protein: CASSLSRALGFNEQFF.

The chain is built from TRBV11-2 and TRBJ1-2; 9 nucleotides align to TRBD1. Germline CDR1 is SGHAT and CDR2 is FQNNGV. The V segment lost 5 bases and the J segment 8 bases; nucleotides outside the gene matches: 9. This CDR3 region has 14 residues. The CDR3 loop is CASSPGQGTWGYTF. For the CDR3, the DNA is TGTGCCAGCAGCCCTGGACAGGGGACGTGGGGCTACACCTTC.

This clone has a handful of counts. This chain uses TRBV5-8 with TRBJ2-5; TRBD1 matches 8 bases. CDR1 is SGHTS, CDR2 YDEGEE, per germline. The CDR3 runs 15 residues. The ends lost 3 bases at V and 4 bases at J; junction bases unmatched: 8. CDR3 sequence reads: CASSWGQETPETQYF. Written as DNA, the CDR3 is TGTGCCAGCAGCTGGGGACAGGAGACTCCAGAGACCCAGTACTTC. Full variable domain (missing parts from reference TRBV5-8 and TRBJ2-5): EAGVTQSPTHLIKTRGQQATLRCSPISGHTSVYWYQQALGLGLQFLLWYDEGEERNRGNFPPRFSGRQFPNYSSELNVNALELEDSALYLCASSWGQETPETQYFGPGTRLLVL.

The chain recombines TRBV30 with TRBJ1-6; no definite D call. V lost 2 bases to trimming and J lost 6 bases, with 8 bases between them. Germline assignment: CDR1 GTSNPN and CDR2 SVGIG (reference sequence). CDR3 length: 13 amino acids. The CDR3, as DNA: TGTGCCTGGAGTATCGATATTAATTCACCCCTCCACTTT. Amino acids: CAWSIDINSPLHF.

The chain couples TRBV19 to TRBJ1-5, with D perhaps TRBD1 (5 bases). This CDR3 is built from 14 residues. Trimming left V 5 bases short and J 1 base short, with 9 bases between. The germline gives CDR1 LNHDA, CDR2 SQIVND (reference sequence). The CDR3 protein is CASSLAGSNQPQHF. CDR3 nucleotide sequence: TGTGCCAGTAGTTTGGCAGGGAGCAATCAGCCCCAGCATTTT.

This sequence joins TRBV19 and TRBJ1-6; D possibly corresponds to TRBD1 (5 bases). The CDR3 totals 15 residues. Germline V gene sequence: CDR1 LNHDA, CDR2 SQIVND (reference sequence). V was shortened by 3 bases and J by 10 bases, with 16 bases between the two germline ends. The CDR3 DNA is TGTGCCAGTAGTATCATGGGGGGTACGGACTCACCCCTCCACTTT. It encodes CASSIMGGTDSPLHF. Full variable domain (missing parts from reference TRBV19 and TRBJ1-6): DGGITQSPKYLFRKEGQNVTLSCEQNLNHDAMYWYRQDPGQGLRLIYYSQIVNDFQKGDIAEGYSVSREKKESFPLTVTSAQKNPTAFYLCASSIMGGTDSPLHFGNGTRLTVT.

A few counts support this clone. The chain uses TRBV27 and TRBJ1-2, with no clear D. Germline CDR1 is MNHEY and CDR2 is SMNVEV (reference sequence). Trimming shortened V by 5 bases and J by 5 bases, and 12 bases separated the two germline ends. The CDR3 spans 13 residues. The CDR3 loop reads CASSPTYRYGYTF. DNA of the CDR3: TGTGCCAGCAGTCCTACTTACCGGTATGGCTACACCTTC.